This T cell receptor (beta chain) emerged from a study of blood T cell repertoires in COVID-19. Turning to the study itself: Samples of COVID-19 (acute and convalescent) were obtained from the United States, Italy and Spain. Sample material is recorded as cDNA or gDNA derived from T cells, B-cell-depleted T cells, or PBMCs.

Germline assignment: CDR1 MGHDK and CDR2 SYGVNS. This CDR3 has 13 residues. Trimming left V 5 bases short and J 5 bases short, with 10 bases between. Produced via immunoSEQ multiplex PCR; TCRdb's table is partial and in-frame only. The sample holds around 280,000 clones, around 87% seen once. The cohort comprised adults aged 18 to 89 years residing in about 25 US areas. The receptor's source is a woman in her late teens or twenties with acute COVID-19. The chain uses TRBV25-1 and TRBJ1-5; no clear D gene. Sequenced input: PBMCs or T cells enriched from blood (not recorded which). CDR3 in DNA: TGTGCCAGCAGTCCGGGTTTCCATCAGCCCCAGCATTTT. Translating it yields CASSPGFHQPQHF.